This T cell receptor beta chain was retrieved from a study of human T cells and chemical hapten exposure. Turning to the study itself: In the sensitization step, 2% DPC was placed on approximately 2 cm by approximately 2 cm of upper inner arm skin. Study-level findings and limits: Expanded TCRs grouped into significantly more large CDR3 similarity clusters than controls produced.

On this clonotype itself: Its specificity is not known.

Time point meaning: patch test 1, 2 weeks after DPC sensitization. Documented treatment: therapeutic diphenylcyclopropenone sensitization with weekly scalp DPC. TCRdb fed the RACE reads into MiXCR, producing one record per CDR3 protein. This table has 100,000 or so distinct CDR3 sequences, roughly 11% appearing once. This CDR3 comprises 15 residues. V was clipped by 0 bases and J by 3 bases, with 9 bases between them. Per the germline V gene, CDR1 is MNHEY and CDR2 is SVGEGT. Sequencing used whole blood, obtained in connection with sensitization to the hapten diphenylcyclopropenone (DPC). This receptor was taken from a woman aged 40 to 50 with alopecia areata. Some clones in this sample may be carry-over from other donors' samples. This chain links TRBV6-2 or TRBV6-3 with TRBJ2-4, with D unclear. The CDR3 here is CASSYSPDGKNIQYF. The CDR3, as DNA: TGTGCCAGCAGTTACTCGCCGGATGGCAAAAACATTCAGTACTTC.